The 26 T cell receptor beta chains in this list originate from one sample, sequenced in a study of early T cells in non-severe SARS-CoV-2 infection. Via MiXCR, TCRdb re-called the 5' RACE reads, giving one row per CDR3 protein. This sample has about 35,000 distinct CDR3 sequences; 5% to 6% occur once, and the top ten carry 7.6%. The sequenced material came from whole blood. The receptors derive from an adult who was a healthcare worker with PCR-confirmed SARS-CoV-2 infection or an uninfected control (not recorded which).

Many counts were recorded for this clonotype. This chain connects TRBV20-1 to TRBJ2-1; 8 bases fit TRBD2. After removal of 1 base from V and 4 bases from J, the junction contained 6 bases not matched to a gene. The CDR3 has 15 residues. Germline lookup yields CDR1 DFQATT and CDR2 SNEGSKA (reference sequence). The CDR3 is CSARVQRGRYNEQFF. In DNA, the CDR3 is TGCAGTGCTAGAGTTCAGCGGGGGAGATACAATGAGCAGTTCTTC.

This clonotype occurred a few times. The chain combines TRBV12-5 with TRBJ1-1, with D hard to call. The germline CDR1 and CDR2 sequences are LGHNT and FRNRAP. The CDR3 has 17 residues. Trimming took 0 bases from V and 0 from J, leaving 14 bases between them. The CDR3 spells CASGLVLPGPMNTEAFF. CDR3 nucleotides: TGTGCTAGTGGTTTGGTACTTCCAGGACCGATGAACACTGAAGCTTTCTTT.

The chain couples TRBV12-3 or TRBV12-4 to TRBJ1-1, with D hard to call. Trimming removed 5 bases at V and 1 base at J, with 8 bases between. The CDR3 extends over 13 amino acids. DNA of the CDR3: TGTGCCAGCAGTCCCACAGAGAACACTGAAGCTTTCTTT. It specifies CASSPTENTEAFF.

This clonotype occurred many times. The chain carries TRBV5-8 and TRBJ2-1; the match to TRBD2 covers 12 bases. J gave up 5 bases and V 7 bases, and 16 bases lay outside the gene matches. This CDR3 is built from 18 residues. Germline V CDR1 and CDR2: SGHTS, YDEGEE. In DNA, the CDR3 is TGTGCCAGCGACAGTGTCGTGACTAGCGGGAGTCCCCACAATGAGCAGTTCTTC. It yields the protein CASDSVVTSGSPHNEQFF.

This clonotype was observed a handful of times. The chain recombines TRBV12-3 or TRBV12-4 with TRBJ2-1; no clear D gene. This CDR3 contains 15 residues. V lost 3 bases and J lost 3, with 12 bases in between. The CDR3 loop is CASSFLDEHYNEQFF. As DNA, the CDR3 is TGTGCCAGCAGTTTCCTGGACGAGCACTACAATGAGCAGTTCTTC.

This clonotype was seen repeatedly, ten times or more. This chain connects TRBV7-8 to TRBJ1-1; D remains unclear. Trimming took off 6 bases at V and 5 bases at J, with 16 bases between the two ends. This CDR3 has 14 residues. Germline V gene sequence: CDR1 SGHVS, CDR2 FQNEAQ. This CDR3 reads CASRYTGRGTEAFF. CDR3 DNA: TGTGCCAGCAGGTATACGGGCCGGGGAACTGAAGCTTTCTTT.

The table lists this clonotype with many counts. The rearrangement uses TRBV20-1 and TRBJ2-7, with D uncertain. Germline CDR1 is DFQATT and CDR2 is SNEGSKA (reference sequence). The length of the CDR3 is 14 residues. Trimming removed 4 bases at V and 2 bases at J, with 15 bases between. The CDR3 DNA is TGCAGTGCTACGCCGTCGGGTAGGGCCTACGAGCAGTACTTC. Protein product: CSATPSGRAYEQYF.

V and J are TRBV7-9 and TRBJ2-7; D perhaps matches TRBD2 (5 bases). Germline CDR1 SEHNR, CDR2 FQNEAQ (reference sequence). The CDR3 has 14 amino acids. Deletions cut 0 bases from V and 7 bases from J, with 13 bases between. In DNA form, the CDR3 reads TGTGCCAGCAGCTTAGCCGGGAACCTACGAGAGCAGTACTTC. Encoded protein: CASSLAGNLREQYF.

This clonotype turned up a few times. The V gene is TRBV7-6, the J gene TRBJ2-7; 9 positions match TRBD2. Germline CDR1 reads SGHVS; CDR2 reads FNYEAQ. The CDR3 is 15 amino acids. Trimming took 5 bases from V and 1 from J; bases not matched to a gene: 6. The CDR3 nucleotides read TGTGCCAGCAGCGTCGTAGCGGGGGCATCCTACGAGCAGTACTTC. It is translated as CASSVVAGASYEQYF.

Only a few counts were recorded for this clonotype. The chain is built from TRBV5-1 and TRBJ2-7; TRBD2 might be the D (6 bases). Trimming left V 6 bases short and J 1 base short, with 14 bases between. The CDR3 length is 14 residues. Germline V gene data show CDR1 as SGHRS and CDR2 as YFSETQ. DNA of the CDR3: TGCGCCAGCACCGCGGGGCTCCTATCCTACGAGCAGTACTTC. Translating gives CASTAGLLSYEQYF. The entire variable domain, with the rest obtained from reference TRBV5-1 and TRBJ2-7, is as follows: KAGVTQTPRYLIKTRGQQVTLSCSPISGHRSVSWYQQTPGQGLQFLFEYFSETQRNKGNFPGRFSGRQFSNSRSEMNVSTLELGDSALYLCASTAGLLSYEQYFGPGTRLTVT.

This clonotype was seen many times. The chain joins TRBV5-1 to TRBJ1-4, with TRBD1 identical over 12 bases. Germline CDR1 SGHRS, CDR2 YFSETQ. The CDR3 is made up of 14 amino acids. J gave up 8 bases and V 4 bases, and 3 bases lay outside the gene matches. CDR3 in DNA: TGCGCCAGCAGCCGGGGACAGGGGGCGGAAAAACTGTTTTTT. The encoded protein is CASSRGQGAEKLFF.

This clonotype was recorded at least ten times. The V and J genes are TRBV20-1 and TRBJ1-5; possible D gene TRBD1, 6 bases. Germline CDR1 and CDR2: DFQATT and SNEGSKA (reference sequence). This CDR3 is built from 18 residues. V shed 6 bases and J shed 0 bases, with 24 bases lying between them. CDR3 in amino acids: CSAITQGTTLYSNQPQHF. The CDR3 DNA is TGCAGTGCCATTACCCAGGGGACCACTCTCTATAGCAATCAGCCCCAGCATTTT.

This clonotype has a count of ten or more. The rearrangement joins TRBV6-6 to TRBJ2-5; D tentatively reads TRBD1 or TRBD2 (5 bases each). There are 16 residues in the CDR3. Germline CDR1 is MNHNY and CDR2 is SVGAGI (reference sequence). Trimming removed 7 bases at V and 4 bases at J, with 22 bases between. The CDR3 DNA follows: TGTGCCAGCACCCTCGGTGAAGGTGGGGGTCGAGAGACCCAGTACTTC. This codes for CASTLGEGGGRETQYF.

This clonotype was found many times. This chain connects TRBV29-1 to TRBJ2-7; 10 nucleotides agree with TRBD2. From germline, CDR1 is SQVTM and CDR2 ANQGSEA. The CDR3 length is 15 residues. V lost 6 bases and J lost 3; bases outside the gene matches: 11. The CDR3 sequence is CSVLKLAGRFYEQYF. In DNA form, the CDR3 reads TGCAGCGTCCTTAAACTAGCGGGAAGATTCTACGAGCAGTACTTC.

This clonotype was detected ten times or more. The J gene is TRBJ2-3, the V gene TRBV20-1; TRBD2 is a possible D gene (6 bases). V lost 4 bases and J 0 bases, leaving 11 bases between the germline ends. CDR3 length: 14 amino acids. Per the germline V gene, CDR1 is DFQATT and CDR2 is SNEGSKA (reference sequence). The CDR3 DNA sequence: TGCAGTGCTACGAGCGGGTTCAGCACAGATACGCAGTATTTT. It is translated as CSATSGFSTDTQYF.

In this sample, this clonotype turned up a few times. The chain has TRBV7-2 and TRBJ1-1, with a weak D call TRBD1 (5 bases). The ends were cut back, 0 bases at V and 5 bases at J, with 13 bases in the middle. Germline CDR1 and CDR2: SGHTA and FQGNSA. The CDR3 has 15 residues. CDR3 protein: CASSLAGGARTEAFF. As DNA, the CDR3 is TGTGCCAGCAGCTTAGCGGGAGGGGCGAGAACTGAAGCTTTCTTT.

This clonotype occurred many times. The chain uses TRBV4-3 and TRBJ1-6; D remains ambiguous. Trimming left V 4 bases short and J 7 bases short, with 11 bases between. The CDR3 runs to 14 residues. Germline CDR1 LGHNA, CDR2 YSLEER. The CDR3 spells CASSRGQHNSPLHF. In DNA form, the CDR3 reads TGCGCCAGCAGCCGAGGGCAGCACAATTCACCCCTCCACTTT.

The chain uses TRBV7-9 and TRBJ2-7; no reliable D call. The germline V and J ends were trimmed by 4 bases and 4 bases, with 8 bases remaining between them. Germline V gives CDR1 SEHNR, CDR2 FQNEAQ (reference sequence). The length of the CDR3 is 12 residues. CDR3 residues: CASSSREYEQYF. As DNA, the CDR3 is TGTGCCAGCAGCTCCCGAGAGTACGAGCAGTACTTC.

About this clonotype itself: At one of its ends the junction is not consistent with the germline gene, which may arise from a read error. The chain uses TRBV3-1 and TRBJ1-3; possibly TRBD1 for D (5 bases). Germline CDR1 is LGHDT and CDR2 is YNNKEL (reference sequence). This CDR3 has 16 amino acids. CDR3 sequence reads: CASSQVGGRSENTIYF. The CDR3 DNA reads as TGTGCCAGCAGCCAAGTTGGGGGAAGGTCTGAAAACACCATATATTTT.

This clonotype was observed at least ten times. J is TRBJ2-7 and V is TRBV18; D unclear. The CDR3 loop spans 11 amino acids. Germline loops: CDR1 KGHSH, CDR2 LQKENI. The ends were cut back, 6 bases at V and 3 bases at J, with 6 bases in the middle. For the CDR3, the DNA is TGTGCCAGCTCCCTAAACTACGAGCAGTACTTC. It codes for CASSLNYEQYF.

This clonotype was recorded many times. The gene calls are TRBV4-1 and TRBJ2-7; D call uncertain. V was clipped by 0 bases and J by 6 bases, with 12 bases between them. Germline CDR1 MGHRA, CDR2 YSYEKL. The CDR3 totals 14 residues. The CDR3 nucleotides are TGCGCCAGCAGCCAAGAGGCAGCCTCATCCGAGCAGTACTTC. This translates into CASSQEAASSEQYF.

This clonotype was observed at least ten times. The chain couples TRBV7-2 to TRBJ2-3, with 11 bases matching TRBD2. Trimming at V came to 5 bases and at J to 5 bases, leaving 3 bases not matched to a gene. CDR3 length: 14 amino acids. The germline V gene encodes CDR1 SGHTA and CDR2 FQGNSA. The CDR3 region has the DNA TGTGCCAGCAGCGCCGGACTAGCGGGAGATACGCAGTATTTT. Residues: CASSAGLAGDTQYF.

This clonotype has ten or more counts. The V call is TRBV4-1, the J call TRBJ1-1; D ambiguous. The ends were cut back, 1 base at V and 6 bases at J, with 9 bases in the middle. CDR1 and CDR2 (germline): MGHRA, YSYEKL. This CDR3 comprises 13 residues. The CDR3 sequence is CASSQGGRPEAFF. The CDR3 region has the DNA TGCGCCAGCAGCCAAGGCGGGCGTCCTGAAGCTTTCTTT.

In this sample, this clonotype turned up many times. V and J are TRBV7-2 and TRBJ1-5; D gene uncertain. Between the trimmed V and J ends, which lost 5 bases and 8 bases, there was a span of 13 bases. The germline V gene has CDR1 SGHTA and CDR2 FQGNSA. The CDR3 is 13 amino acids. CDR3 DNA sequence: TGTGCCAGCAGCCCTGCGATGCTAAAGCCCCAGCATTTT. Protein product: CASSPAMLKPQHF.

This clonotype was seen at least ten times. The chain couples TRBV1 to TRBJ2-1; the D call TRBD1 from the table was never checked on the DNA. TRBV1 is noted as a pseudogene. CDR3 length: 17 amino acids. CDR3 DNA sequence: TGCACCAGCAGCCAAGATACCCCCAGAGGGTCCTACAATGAGCAGTTCTTC. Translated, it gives CTSSQDTPRGSYNEQFF.

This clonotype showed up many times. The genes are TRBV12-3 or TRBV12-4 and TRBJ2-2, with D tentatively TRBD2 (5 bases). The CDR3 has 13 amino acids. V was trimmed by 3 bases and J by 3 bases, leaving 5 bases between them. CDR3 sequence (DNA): TGTGCCAGCAGTTTGAGGGACACCGGGGAGCTGTTTTTT. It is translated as CASSLRDTGELFF.